The 21 T cell receptor beta chains in this list originate from one sample, sequenced in a study of beta chain features in type 1 diabetes. The study reverse transcribed the entire isolated RNA, so it sequenced expressed TCRB transcripts. Generated by immunoSEQ multiplex PCR, the TCRdb table keeps only in-frame clones and is missing some. This sample has fewer than 650,000 clones, with around 15% found just once. The sequenced sample was naive CD4+ T cells from blood. These receptors were obtained from a man younger than 30 in good health.

The gene calls are TRBV27 and TRBJ2-7, with 11 bases fitting TRBD1. This CDR3 contains 16 residues. V lost 7 bases to trimming and J lost 5 bases; unmatched junction nucleotides: 13. From germline, CDR1 is MNHEY and CDR2 SMNVEV (reference sequence). The CDR3 DNA reads as TGTGCCAGCAATTTTATCTCTAGGACAGGGGGCCACGAGCAGTACTTC. Translation: CASNFISRTGGHEQYF.

V gene TRBV6-1 combines with J gene TRBJ2-2, with 9 bases aligning to TRBD1. V gave up 8 bases and J gave up 5 bases; unmatched junction bases: 9. Germline V gene sequence: CDR1 MNHNS, CDR2 SASEGT. The CDR3 is 15 amino acids. DNA for the CDR3: TGTGCCAGCCTGAGAAGCGGGACAGGGACCGGGGAGCTGTTTTTT. Its protein product is CASLRSGTGTGELFF.

This rearrangement joins TRBV2 to TRBJ2-3, with D uncertain. This CDR3 comprises 11 residues. CDR1 is SNHLY, CDR2 FYNNEI, per germline. Between the trimmed V and J ends, which lost 4 bases and 4 bases, there was a span of 3 bases. As DNA, the CDR3 is TGTGCCAGCAGTGCCGCAGATACGCAGTATTTT. Amino acid sequence: CASSAADTQYF.

The chain combines TRBV5-1 with TRBJ2-2; no reliable D call. Trimming stripped 1 base from V and 4 bases from J, with 11 bases between. Germline CDR1 SGHRS, CDR2 YFSETQ. This CDR3 comprises 15 residues. The CDR3, as DNA: TGCGCCAGCAGCTTGTTAAGGTCCGGCACCGGGGAGCTGTTTTTT. Residues: CASSLLRSGTGELFF.

This clone has a handful of counts. The chain carries TRBV7-9 and TRBJ2-1; D is undetermined. V was shortened by 0 bases and J by 6 bases, with 9 bases between the two germline ends. This CDR3 region has 14 residues. CDR1 is SEHNR, CDR2 FQNEAQ, per germline (reference sequence). The CDR3 DNA reads TGTGCCAGCAGCTTAGCGGGATCGGGCAATGAGCAGTTCTTC. It specifies CASSLAGSGNEQFF.

This chain links TRBV10-3 with TRBJ1-5; 8 bases match TRBD1. J lost 6 bases, V lost 0 bases, and 7 bases had no gene match. Germline V lookup: CDR1 ENHRY, CDR2 SYGVKD. This CDR3 region has 16 residues. The CDR3 region has the DNA TGTGCCATCAGTGAGTCGGGACAGGTTAGGAGTCAGCCCCAGCATTTT. This codes for CAISESGQVRSQPQHF.

This clone was seen more than once but under ten times. The chain combines TRBV21-1 with TRBJ2-1; the table's D call TRBD2 went unverified against the DNA. TRBV21-1 is assigned pseudogene status. CDR3 length: 20 residues. CDR3 DNA sequence: TGTGCCAGCAGCACAAGGAGCGGGAGGGCCGTTAATGGGGGGTACAATGAGCAGTTCTTC. This translates into CASSTRSGRAVNGGYNEQFF.

The rearrangement uses TRBV7-9 and TRBJ1-1; tentative D call: TRBD1 (6 bases). Germline loops: CDR1 SEHNR, CDR2 FQNEAQ (reference sequence). V gave up 3 bases and J gave up 1 base, with 9 bases separating them. This CDR3 spans 14 amino acids. CDR3 residues: CASSFRGGNTEAFF. The CDR3, as DNA: TGTGCCAGCAGCTTCAGGGGAGGGAACACTGAAGCTTTCTTT.

The CDR3 loop reads CASTQWGQGYGYTF. As DNA, the CDR3 is TGTGCCAGCACCCAGTGGGGACAGGGTTATGGCTACACCTTC. The V gene is TRBV28, the J gene TRBJ1-2; 9 bases match TRBD1. V lost 7 bases and J lost 5; bases outside the gene matches: 8. The CDR3 has 14 amino acids. CDR1 MDHEN and CDR2 SYDVKM come from the germline V gene.

The chain links TRBV29-1 to TRBJ2-1, with 7 bases aligning to TRBD2. The CDR3 has 11 amino acids. V lost 7 bases to trimming and J lost 8 bases; unmatched junction nucleotides: 5. Per germline, CDR1 SQVTM and CDR2 ANQGSEA. In nucleotides, the CDR3 is TGCAGCGGGACTAGGGCATATGAGCAGTTCTTC. Encoded protein: CSGTRAYEQFF.

This clone was picked up a small number of times. The V and J genes are TRBV6-6 and TRBJ2-3; D may be TRBD1 (6 bases). CDR1 is MNHNY and CDR2 is SVGAGI in the germline V gene (reference sequence). The length of the CDR3 is 15 residues. V was shortened by 2 bases and J by 2 bases, with 11 bases between the two germline ends. The CDR3 region has the DNA TGTGCCAGCAGTTACAGCACAGGGACCACAGATACGCAGTATTTT. The encoded protein is CASSYSTGTTDTQYF.

This clone has just a few counts. V gene TRBV5-1 combines with J gene TRBJ2-3; 9 nucleotides align to TRBD2. CDR1 is SGHRS, CDR2 YFSETQ, per germline. CDR3 length: 16 amino acids. V lost 4 bases, J lost 4 bases, and 10 bases stayed unmatched. CDR3 region: CASSTLAGAGADTQYF. CDR3 DNA sequence: TGCGCCAGCAGCACCTTAGCGGGAGCGGGAGCAGATACGCAGTATTTT. The full variable domain, its missing parts supplied by reference TRBV5-1 and TRBJ2-3, is KAGVTQTPRYLIKTRGQQVTLSCSPISGHRSVSWYQQTPGQGLQFLFEYFSETQRNKGNFPGRFSGRQFSNSRSEMNVSTLELGDSALYLCASSTLAGAGADTQYFGPGTRLTVL.

V usage is TRBV30 and J usage is TRBJ1-6; D is ambiguous. V was clipped by 5 bases and J by 7 bases, with 21 bases between them. The CDR3 is 16 residues long. Germline V CDR1 and CDR2: GTSNPN, SVGIG (reference sequence). CDR3 sequence reads: CAWVPGSWRANSPLHF. DNA for the CDR3: TGTGCCTGGGTTCCGGGCTCCTGGCGGGCAAATTCACCCCTCCACTTT.

This chain joins TRBV6-1 and TRBJ1-4; possibly TRBD1 for D (6 bases). The CDR3 sequence is 13 residues long. The germline V and J ends were trimmed by 6 bases and 11 bases, with 16 bases remaining between them. Germline V gene data show CDR1 as MNHNS and CDR2 as SASEGT. CDR3 DNA: TGTGCCAGCAGGAAGCTGGACAGTGTGAAACTGTTTTTT. This gives the protein CASRKLDSVKLFF.

This clone was observed a handful of times. The sample holds other DNA sequences that translate to the same CDR3. In nucleotides, the CDR3 is TGTGCCAGCTCACCGGATAGGGCAGAGACCCAGTACTTC. It yields the protein CASSPDRAETQYF. This sequence joins TRBV18 and TRBJ2-5; no clear D gene. V lost 3 bases to trimming and J lost 4 bases, with 9 bases between them. Germline loops: CDR1 KGHSH, CDR2 LQKENI. The CDR3 has 13 amino acids. The whole variable domain, filled in from reference TRBV18 and TRBJ2-5, reads NAGVMQNPRHLVRRRGQEARLRCSPMKGHSHVYWYRQLPEEGLKFMVYLQKENIIDESGMPKERFSAEFPKEGPSILRIQQVVRGDSAAYFCASSPDRAETQYFGPGTRLLVL.

The chain employs TRBV9 and TRBJ2-3; 7 bases match TRBD1. Per germline, CDR1 SGDLS and CDR2 YYNGEE. The CDR3 length is 20 residues. Trimming took 2 bases from V and 1 from J; bases not matched to a gene: 19. The chain's CDR3 is CASSVPTGPESPSGTDTQYF. The CDR3 nucleotides read TGTGCCAGCAGCGTCCCGACAGGGCCAGAGAGTCCCTCGGGCACAGATACGCAGTATTTT.

The chain carries TRBV5-4 and TRBJ2-2, with 7 bases matching TRBD2. The germline gives CDR1 SGHNT, CDR2 YYREEE (reference sequence). V lost 2 bases and J lost 4; bases outside the gene matches: 2. The CDR3 runs to 14 residues. CDR3 amino acids: CASSFPSGTGELFF. CDR3 sequence (DNA): TGTGCCAGCAGCTTCCCTAGCGGCACCGGGGAGCTGTTTTTT. The whole variable domain, filled in from reference TRBV5-4 and TRBJ2-2, reads ETGVTQSPTHLIKTRGQQVTLRCSSQSGHNTVSWYQQALGQGPQFIFQYYREEENGRGNFPPRFSGLQFPNYSSELNVNALELDDSALYLCASSFPSGTGELFFGEGSRLTVL.

This clone occurred once. The chain recombines TRBV20-1 with TRBJ1-2; 8 nucleotides agree with TRBD1. Germline V CDR1 and CDR2: DFQATT, SNEGSKA (reference sequence). The V segment lost 4 bases and the J segment 8 bases; nucleotides outside the gene matches: 3. The CDR3 extends over 11 amino acids. The CDR3 reads CSATRGQGYTF. The CDR3 region has the DNA TGCAGTGCTACCAGGGGGCAAGGCTACACCTTC.

The rearrangement uses TRBV6-6 and TRBJ2-7; no definite D call. Trimming removed 7 bases from V and 3 bases from J, with 16 bases in between. The CDR3 has 14 residues. The germline V gene encodes CDR1 MNHNY and CDR2 SVGAGI (reference sequence). CDR3 loop: CASTTDMRGYEQYF. CDR3 nucleotide sequence: TGTGCCAGCACCACCGACATGAGAGGCTACGAGCAGTACTTC.

The rearrangement uses TRBV9 and TRBJ2-1; possible D gene TRBD1, 6 bases. The germline V and J ends were trimmed by 0 bases and 2 bases, with 9 bases remaining between them. In germline, CDR1 is SGDLS, CDR2 YYNGEE. The CDR3 covers 15 residues. In DNA, the CDR3 is TGTGCCAGCAGCGTAGCCCAGGGGCCCTACAATGAGCAGTTCTTC. Translated, it gives CASSVAQGPYNEQFF.

The V and J genes are TRBV19 and TRBJ2-4; D is uncertain. Looked up from germline, CDR1 is LNHDA and CDR2 is SQIVND (reference sequence). This CDR3 contains 12 residues. The germline V and J ends were trimmed by 5 bases and 6 bases, with 8 bases remaining between them. The CDR3 coding sequence is TGTGCCAGTAGTGTCCTTGCAAACATTCAGTACTTC. Translated: CASSVLANIQYF.